This is a list of T cell receptor beta chains from one sample in a study of PD-1 blockade in classical Hodgkin lymphoma. Libraries were prepared by immunoSEQ multiplex PCR; TCRdb keeps only in-frame clonotypes and omits some of them. Among 39,000 or so clones, about 86% were seen once, and the ten largest hold less than 7%. The specimen comprised peripheral blood mononuclear cells (PBMCs), sampled before the second cycle of nivolumab. The origin of the receptors is a human donor with classical Hodgkin lymphoma. CDR3s include the opening cysteine and the closing phenylalanine or tryptophan. A D gene is named only where the DNA matches it firmly. Some rows have no size entry. The others give once, few or many, or a class for an expanded clone.

D: .; V: TRBV12-5; size: .; J: TRBJ2-1; DNA: TGTGCTAGTGGAAACACCAGGGGTTATGAGCAGTTCTTC; CDR3: CASGNTRGYEQFF
D: .; V: TRBV2; size: .; J: TRBJ1-5; DNA: TGTGCCAGCAGTATTATATCCGATCAGCCCCAGCATTTT; CDR3: CASSIISDQPQHF
D: TRBD2; V: TRBV2; size: .; J: TRBJ2-5; DNA: TGTGCCAGCCAAAAAGGACTAGCCTCAGAGACCCAGTACTTC; CDR3: CASQKGLASETQYF
D: .; V: TRBV7-2; size: few; J: TRBJ2-5; DNA: TGTGCCAGCAGCCTCCGGGACGGGCAAGAGACCCAGTACTTC; CDR3: CASSLRDGQETQYF
D: .; V: TRBV25-1; size: .; J: TRBJ1-1; DNA: TGTGCCAGCAGTGACCAGGATCGGAACACTGAAGCTTTCTTT; CDR3: CASSDQDRNTEAFF
D: .; V: TRBV19; size: .; J: TRBJ2-2; DNA: TGTGCCAGTAGTACCCGGGGGAACACCGGGGAGCTGTTTTTT; CDR3: CASSTRGNTGELFF
D: .; V: TRBV7-6; size: .; J: TRBJ1-5; DNA: TGTGCCAGCAGCTTAGCGGCAGGGTCCAATCAGCCCCAGCATTTT; CDR3: CASSLAAGSNQPQHF
D: .; V: TRBV11-2; size: .; J: TRBJ2-7; DNA: TGTGCCAGCAGCTTAGGGGGCGGGGGCCTTACCTACGAGCAGTACTTC; CDR3: CASSLGGGGLTYEQYF
D: .; V: TRBV19; size: .; J: TRBJ1-6; DNA: TGTGCCAGTAGTATAACGGGGTCCTATAATTCACCCCTCCACTTT; CDR3: CASSITGSYNSPLHF
D: .; V: TRBV10-1; size: .; J: TRBJ2-5; DNA: TGCGCCAGCAGCGGGAATGCTTGGGAGACCCAGTACTTC; CDR3: CASSGNAWETQYF
D: .; V: TRBV11-2; size: once; J: TRBJ2-2; DNA: TGTGCCAGCAGCTCGCTTCACACCGGGGAGCTGTTTTTT; CDR3: CASSSLHTGELFF
D: .; V: TRBV28; size: .; J: TRBJ2-1; DNA: TGTGCCAGCAGTTTGGGCGGGGCATCCTACAATGAGCAGTTCTTC; CDR3: CASSLGGASYNEQFF
D: .; V: TRBV6-6; size: once; J: TRBJ1-5; DNA: TGTGCCAGCAGACTCGCTAATCAGCCCCAGCATTTT; CDR3: CASRLANQPQHF
D: TRBD1; V: TRBV7-9; size: .; J: TRBJ2-6; DNA: TGTGCCAGCAGCTCCGGGACAGGTCCCTCTGGGGCCAACGTCCTGACTTTC; CDR3: CASSSGTGPSGANVLTF
D: .; V: TRBV5-6; size: once; J: TRBJ1-2; DNA: TGTGCCAGCAGTCTCCCAGGGGAGGAACTCTATGGCTACACCTTC; CDR3: CASSLPGEELYGYTF
D: TRBD1; V: TRBV5-6; size: .; J: TRBJ1-2; DNA: TGTGCCAGCAGTCCCGGGACAGTCCTCTATGGCTACACCTTC; CDR3: CASSPGTVLYGYTF
D: .; V: TRBV19; size: .; J: TRBJ1-1; DNA: TGTGCCAGTAGTATAGCCGTCGCAGAAAACACTGAAGCTTTCTTT; CDR3: CASSIAVAENTEAFF
D: .; V: TRBV2; size: .; J: TRBJ2-2; DNA: TGTGCCAGCAGTGAAGTCGCAGGATACACCGGGGAGCTGTTTTTT; CDR3: CASSEVAGYTGELFF
D: .; V: TRBV15; size: .; J: TRBJ2-3; DNA: TGTGCCACCAGCAGAGACTATAAATCCACAGATACGCAGTATTTT; CDR3: CATSRDYKSTDTQYF
D: TRBD1; V: TRBV2; size: .; J: TRBJ2-7; DNA: TGTGCCAGCAGTGACAGGGGGCCTTACGAGCAGTACTTC; CDR3: CASSDRGPYEQYF
D: TRBD2; V: TRBV18; size: .; J: TRBJ2-1; DNA: TGTGCCAGCTCACCACTAGCGGGGGCGGGCAATGAGCAGTTCTTC; CDR3: CASSPLAGAGNEQFF
D: TRBD1; V: TRBV7-9; size: .; J: TRBJ2-2; DNA: TGTGCCAGCCAAGGACAGGGGAGGAACACCGGGGAGCTGTTTTTT; CDR3: CASQGQGRNTGELFF
D: .; V: TRBV6-1; size: .; J: TRBJ1-1; DNA: TGTGCCAGCAACGAGGCGAGCAACACTGAAGCTTTCTTT; CDR3: CASNEASNTEAFF
D: TRBD1; V: TRBV19; size: .; J: TRBJ1-4; DNA: TGTGCCAGTAGTTACCTCGCGGGACAGCATAATGAAAAACTGTTTTTT; CDR3: CASSYLAGQHNEKLFF
D: TRBD2; V: TRBV19; size: .; J: TRBJ2-3; DNA: TGTGCCAGTAGTATAGCCCAACTAGCGGGGGCTAGCACAGATACGCAGTATTTT; CDR3: CASSIAQLAGASTDTQYF
D: .; V: TRBV7-8; size: .; J: TRBJ2-7; DNA: TGTGCCAGCAGCTTAGGTCCCGGGAAATACGAGCAGTACTTC; CDR3: CASSLGPGKYEQYF
D: .; V: TRBV6-4; size: .; J: TRBJ1-1; DNA: TGTGCCAGTCGAGACTCAAGAAAATTGAACACTGAAGCTTTCTTT; CDR3: CASRDSRKLNTEAFF
D: .; V: TRBV15; size: .; J: TRBJ2-1; DNA: TGTGCCACCAGCAGAGACTGGGGAGGCAATGAGCAGTTCTTC; CDR3: CATSRDWGGNEQFF
D: .; V: TRBV6-5; size: .; J: TRBJ1-5; DNA: TGTGCCACTTCTGGGGTTGGAAGCAATCAGCCCCAGCATTTT; CDR3: CATSGVGSNQPQHF
D: TRBD1; V: TRBV29-1; size: .; J: TRBJ2-3; DNA: TGCAGGGCTGGACAGGGGACCACAGATACGCAGTATTTT; CDR3: CRAGQGTTDTQYF
D: .; V: TRBV4-1; size: .; J: TRBJ2-7; DNA: TGCGCCAGCAGCCAATATTCAGTGCAAGCCTACGAGCAGTACTTC; CDR3: CASSQYSVQAYEQYF
D: TRBD2; V: TRBV11-1; size: .; J: TRBJ2-5; DNA: TGTGCCAGCAGCTCCAGACTAGCGGGAGTCAGAGAGACCCAGTACTTC; CDR3: CASSSRLAGVRETQYF
D: .; V: TRBV5-1; size: .; J: TRBJ2-3; DNA: TGCGCCAGCAGCTTGGCCCCTGACAACACAGATACGCAGTATTTT; CDR3: CASSLAPDNTDTQYF
D: .; V: TRBV11-1; size: .; J: TRBJ2-3; DNA: TGTGCCAGCAGCTTCAGGGGACCTAGCACAGATACGCAGTATTTT; CDR3: CASSFRGPSTDTQYF
D: .; V: TRBV6-6; size: .; J: TRBJ2-2; DNA: TGTGCCACCTATAAAGCCGGGACCTTGGCCACCGGGGAGCTGTTTTTT; CDR3: CATYKAGTLATGELFF
D: TRBD2; V: TRBV5-4; size: once; J: TRBJ2-3; DNA: TGTGCCAGCAGCAGGGAAGCGGGGCCCACAGATACGCAGTATTTT; CDR3: CASSREAGPTDTQYF
D: TRBD2; V: TRBV4-1; size: .; J: TRBJ2-1; DNA: TGCGCCAGCAGCCAGCTGGGACTAGCGGCATACAATGAGCAGTTCTTC; CDR3: CASSQLGLAAYNEQFF
D: .; V: TRBV2; size: few; J: TRBJ1-6; DNA: TGTGCCAGCACACAAGACGGAGAATCCAGACCCCTCCACTTT; CDR3: CASTQDGESRPLHF
D: .; V: TRBV28; size: .; J: TRBJ2-6; DNA: TGTGCCAGCAGCCTTTACGGGGCCAACGTCCTGACTTTC; CDR3: CASSLYGANVLTF
D: .; V: TRBV5-1; size: once; J: TRBJ1-2; DNA: TGCGCCAGCAGCTTGGACAGCTATGGCTACACCTTC; CDR3: CASSLDSYGYTF
D: .; V: TRBV18; size: .; J: TRBJ1-5; DNA: TGTGCCAGCTCACTCGAACTGGGCAATCAGCCCCAGCATTTT; CDR3: CASSLELGNQPQHF
D: .; V: TRBV4-2; size: few; J: TRBJ2-7; DNA: TGTGCCAGCAGCCAGAGACTCGACTACGAGCAGTACTTC; CDR3: CASSQRLDYEQYF
D: TRBD1; V: TRBV11-2; size: .; J: TRBJ1-6; DNA: TGTGCCAGCAGCTACGGACAGGGCCTTAATTCACCCCTCCACTTT; CDR3: CASSYGQGLNSPLHF
D: .; V: TRBV5-6; size: .; J: TRBJ1-2; DNA: TGTGCCAGCAGCTTCGGTCGGGCCCACTATGGCTACACCTTC; CDR3: CASSFGRAHYGYTF
D: .; V: TRBV2; size: .; J: TRBJ2-7; DNA: TGTGCCAGCAGGCGGTTCTCATGGGTATACGAGCAGTACTTC; CDR3: CASRRFSWVYEQYF
D: TRBD1; V: TRBV10-3; size: .; J: TRBJ1-2; DNA: TGTGCCATCAGTGACGGACAGGGTTACTATGGCTACACCTTC; CDR3: CAISDGQGYYGYTF
D: .; V: TRBV28; size: .; J: TRBJ1-1; DNA: TGTGCCAGCAGTCCCGTCTTCTCTGTGAGTGAAGCTTTCTTT; CDR3: CASSPVFSVSEAFF
D: TRBD2; V: TRBV19; size: .; J: TRBJ2-3; DNA: TGTGCCAGTAGCCCGCCGGGACTAGCGACAGATACGCAGTATTTT; CDR3: CASSPPGLATDTQYF
D: TRBD1; V: TRBV28; size: .; J: TRBJ2-7; DNA: TGTGCCAGCAGTCAACGAGCCGGGACAGGGAACGAGCAGTACTTC; CDR3: CASSQRAGTGNEQYF
D: .; V: TRBV2; size: .; J: TRBJ1-5; DNA: TGTGCCAGCACTTTAACACAGGCGAATCAGCCCCAGCATTTT; CDR3: CASTLTQANQPQHF